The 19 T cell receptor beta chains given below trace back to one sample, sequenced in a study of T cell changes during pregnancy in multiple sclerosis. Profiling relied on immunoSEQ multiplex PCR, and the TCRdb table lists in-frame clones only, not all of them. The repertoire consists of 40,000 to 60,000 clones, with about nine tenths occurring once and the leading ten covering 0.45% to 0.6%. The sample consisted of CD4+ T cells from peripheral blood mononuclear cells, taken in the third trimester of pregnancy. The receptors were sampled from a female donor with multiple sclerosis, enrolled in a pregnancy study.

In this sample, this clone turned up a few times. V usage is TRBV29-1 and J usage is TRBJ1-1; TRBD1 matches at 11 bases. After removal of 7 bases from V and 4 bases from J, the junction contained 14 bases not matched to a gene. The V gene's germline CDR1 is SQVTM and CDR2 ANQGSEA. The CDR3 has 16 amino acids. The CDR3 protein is CSAGTGGAVIFTEAFF. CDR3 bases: TGCAGCGCTGGGACAGGGGGGGCAGTGATCTTCACTGAAGCTTTCTTT.

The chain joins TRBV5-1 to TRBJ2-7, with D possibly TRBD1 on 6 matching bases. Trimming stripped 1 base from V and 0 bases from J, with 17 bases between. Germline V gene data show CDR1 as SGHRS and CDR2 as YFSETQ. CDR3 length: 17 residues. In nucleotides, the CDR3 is TGCGCCAGCAGCTTGAATCGAATGGACAGATCCTCCTACGAGCAGTACTTC. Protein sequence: CASSLNRMDRSSYEQYF.

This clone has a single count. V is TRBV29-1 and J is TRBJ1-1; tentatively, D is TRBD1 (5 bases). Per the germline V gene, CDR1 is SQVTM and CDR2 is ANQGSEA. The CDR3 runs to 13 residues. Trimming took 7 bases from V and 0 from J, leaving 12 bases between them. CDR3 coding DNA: TGCAGCGCGATGGGGGGGGTGAACACTGAAGCTTTCTTT. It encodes CSAMGGVNTEAFF.

DNA for the CDR3: TGTGCCAGCTCACCAGGGACAGGGAGGGATCAGCCCCAGCATTTT. Translated, it gives CASSPGTGRDQPQHF. The chain uses TRBV18 and TRBJ1-5; 9 nucleotides agree with TRBD1. Germline V gene sequence: CDR1 KGHSH, CDR2 LQKENI. This CDR3 has 15 amino acids. After removal of 2 bases from V and 5 bases from J, the junction contained 4 bases not matched to a gene. Full variable domain (rest looked up from reference TRBV18 and TRBJ1-5): NAGVMQNPRHLVRRRGQEARLRCSPMKGHSHVYWYRQLPEEGLKFMVYLQKENIIDESGMPKERFSAEFPKEGPSILRIQQVVRGDSAAYFCASSPGTGRDQPQHFGDGTRLSIL.

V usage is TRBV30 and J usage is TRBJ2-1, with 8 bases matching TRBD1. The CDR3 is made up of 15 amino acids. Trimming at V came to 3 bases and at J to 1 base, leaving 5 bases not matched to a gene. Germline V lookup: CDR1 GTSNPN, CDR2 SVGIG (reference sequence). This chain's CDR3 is CAWREDRASYNEQFF. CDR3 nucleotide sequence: TGTGCCTGGAGAGAGGACAGGGCATCCTACAATGAGCAGTTCTTC.

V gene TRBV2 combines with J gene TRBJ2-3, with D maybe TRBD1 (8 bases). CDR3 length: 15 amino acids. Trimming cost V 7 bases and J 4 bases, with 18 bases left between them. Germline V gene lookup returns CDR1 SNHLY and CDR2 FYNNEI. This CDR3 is CASKQQGGGSDTQYF. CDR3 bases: TGTGCCAGCAAGCAACAGGGGGGAGGGTCAGATACGCAGTATTTT.

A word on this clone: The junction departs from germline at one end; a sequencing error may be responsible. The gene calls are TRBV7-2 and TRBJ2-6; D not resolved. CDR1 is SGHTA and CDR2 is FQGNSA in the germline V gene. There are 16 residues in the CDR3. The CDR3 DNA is TGTGCCAACAGCCGTTCGTCCGGCTCTGGGGCCAACGTCCTGACTTTC. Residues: CANSRSSGSGANVLTF.

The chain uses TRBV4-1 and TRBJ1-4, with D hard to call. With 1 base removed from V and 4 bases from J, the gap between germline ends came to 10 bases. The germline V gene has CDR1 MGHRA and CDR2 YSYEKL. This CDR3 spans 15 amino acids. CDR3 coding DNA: TGCGCCAGCAGCCAAGCGGGTAGGATTAATGAAAAACTGTTTTTT. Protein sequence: CASSQAGRINEKLFF.

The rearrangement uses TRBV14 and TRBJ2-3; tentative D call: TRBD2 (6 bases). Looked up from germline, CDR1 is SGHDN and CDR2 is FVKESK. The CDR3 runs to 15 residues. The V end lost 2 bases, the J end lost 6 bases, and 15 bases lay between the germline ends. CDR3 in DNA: TGTGCCAGCAGCCAAATGACCCAGCTAGCGGATACGCAGTATTTT. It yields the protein CASSQMTQLADTQYF.

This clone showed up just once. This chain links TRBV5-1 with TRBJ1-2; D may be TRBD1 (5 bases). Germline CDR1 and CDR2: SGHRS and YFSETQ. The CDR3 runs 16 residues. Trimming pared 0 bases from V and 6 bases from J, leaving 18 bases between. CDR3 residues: CASSLGGLPSGHGYTF. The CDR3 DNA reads TGCGCCAGCAGCTTGGGGGGCCTCCCGTCTGGTCATGGCTACACCTTC. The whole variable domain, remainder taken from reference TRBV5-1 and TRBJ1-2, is KAGVTQTPRYLIKTRGQQVTLSCSPISGHRSVSWYQQTPGQGLQFLFEYFSETQRNKGNFPGRFSGRQFSNSRSEMNVSTLELGDSALYLCASSLGGLPSGHGYTFGSGTRLTVV.

CDR3 amino acids: CAISETRQSYGYTF. The CDR3 DNA is TGTGCCATCAGTGAGACCCGACAGAGCTATGGCTACACCTTC. J is TRBJ1-2 and V is TRBV10-3, with D possibly matching TRBD1 (5 bases). CDR3 length equals 14 residues. The V and J ends lost 2 bases and 4 bases respectively, with 11 bases between them. Germline assignment: CDR1 ENHRY and CDR2 SYGVKD.

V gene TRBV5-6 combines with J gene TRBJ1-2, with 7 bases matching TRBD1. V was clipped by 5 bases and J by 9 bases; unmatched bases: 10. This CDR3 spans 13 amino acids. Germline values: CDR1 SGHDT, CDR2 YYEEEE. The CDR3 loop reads CASRLGSGGSYTF. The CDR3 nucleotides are TGTGCCAGCAGGCTTGGCTCAGGGGGAAGCTACACCTTC.

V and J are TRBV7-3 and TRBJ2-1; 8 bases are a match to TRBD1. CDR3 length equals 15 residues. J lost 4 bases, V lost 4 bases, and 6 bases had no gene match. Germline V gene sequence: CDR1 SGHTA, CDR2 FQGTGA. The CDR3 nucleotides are TGTGCCAGCAGCTCCGACAGGGGCTCGTACAATGAGCAGTTCTTC. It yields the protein CASSSDRGSYNEQFF.

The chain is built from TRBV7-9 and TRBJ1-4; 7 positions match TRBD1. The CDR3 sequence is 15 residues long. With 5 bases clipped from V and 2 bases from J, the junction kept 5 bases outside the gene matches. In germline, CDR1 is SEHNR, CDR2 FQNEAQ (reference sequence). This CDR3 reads CASSPRQGTNEKLFF. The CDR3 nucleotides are TGTGCCAGCAGCCCGAGACAGGGCACTAATGAAAAACTGTTTTTT.

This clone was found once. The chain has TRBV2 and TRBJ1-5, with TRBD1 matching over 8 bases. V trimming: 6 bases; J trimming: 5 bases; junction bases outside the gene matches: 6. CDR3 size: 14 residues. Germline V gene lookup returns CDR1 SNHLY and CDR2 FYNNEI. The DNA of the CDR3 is TGTGCCAGCAGGGCAGGGGGCGATTATCAGCCCCAGCATTTT. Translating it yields CASRAGGDYQPQHF.

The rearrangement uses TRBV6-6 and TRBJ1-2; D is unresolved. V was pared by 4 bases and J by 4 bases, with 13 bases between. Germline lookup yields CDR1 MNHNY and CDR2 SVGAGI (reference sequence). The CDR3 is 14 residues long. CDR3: CASSSRTESYGYTF. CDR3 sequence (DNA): TGTGCCAGCAGTTCCCGAACAGAGAGCTATGGCTACACCTTC.

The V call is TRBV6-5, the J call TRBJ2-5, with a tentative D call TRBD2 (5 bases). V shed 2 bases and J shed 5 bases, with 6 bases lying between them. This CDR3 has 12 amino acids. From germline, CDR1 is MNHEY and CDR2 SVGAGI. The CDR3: CASSYRGETQYF. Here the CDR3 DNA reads TGTGCCAGCAGTTACAGAGGGGAGACCCAGTACTTC.

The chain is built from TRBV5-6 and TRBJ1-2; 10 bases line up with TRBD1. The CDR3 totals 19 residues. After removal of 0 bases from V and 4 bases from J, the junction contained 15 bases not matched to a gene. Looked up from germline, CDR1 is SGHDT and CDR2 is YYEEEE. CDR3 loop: CASSLAGGTGAARAYGYTF. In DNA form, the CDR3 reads TGTGCCAGCAGCTTGGCAGGTGGGACAGGGGCCGCACGGGCCTATGGCTACACCTTC.

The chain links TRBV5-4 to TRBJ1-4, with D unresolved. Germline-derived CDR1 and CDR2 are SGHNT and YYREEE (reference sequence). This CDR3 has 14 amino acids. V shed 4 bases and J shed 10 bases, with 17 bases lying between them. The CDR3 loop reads CASSPTATSGKLFF. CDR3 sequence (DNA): TGTGCCAGCAGCCCCACAGCCACCTCAGGAAAACTGTTTTTT.